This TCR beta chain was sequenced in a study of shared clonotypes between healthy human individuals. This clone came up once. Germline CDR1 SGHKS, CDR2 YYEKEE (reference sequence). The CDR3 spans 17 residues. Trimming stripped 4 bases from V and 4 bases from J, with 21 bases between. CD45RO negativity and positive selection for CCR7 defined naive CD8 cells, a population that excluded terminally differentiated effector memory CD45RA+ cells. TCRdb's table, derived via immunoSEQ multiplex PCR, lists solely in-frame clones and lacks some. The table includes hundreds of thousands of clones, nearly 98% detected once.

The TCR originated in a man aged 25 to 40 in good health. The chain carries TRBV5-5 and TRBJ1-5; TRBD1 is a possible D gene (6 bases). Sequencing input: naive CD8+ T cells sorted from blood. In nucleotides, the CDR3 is TGTGCCAGCAGCCCCCGGACAGCCCAAGTCGGTAATCAGCCCCAGCATTTT. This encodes CASSPRTAQVGNQPQHF.